This T cell receptor beta chain stems from a study of cytomegalovirus exposure and HLA in healthy donors. As for the study in general: Researchers previously reported finding some 110 million unique TCR beta sequences from 150 million to 200 million T cells. Study-level results: With high specificity and sensitivity, the classifier reportedly diagnosed cytomegalovirus status. Many donors carried some public TCRs, although rarity characterized most TCR sequences.

Primers: 60 Vbeta forward and 13 Jbeta reverse. Generated by immunoSEQ multiplex PCR, the TCRdb table keeps only in-frame clones and is missing some. The profile shows 100,000 to 150,000 clones, about 81% of them singletons. On this clone: Its antigen is as yet unknown.

From germline, CDR1 is SGHRS and CDR2 YFSETQ. J was trimmed by 5 bases and V by 4 bases; bases with no gene match: 7. The CDR3 runs 15 residues. The clonotype was recovered from a woman aged 25-40 years in good health and CMV-seronegative. This sequence joins TRBV5-1 and TRBJ2-5; 11 bases map to TRBD1. Sequencing used PBMCs. The CDR3 loop is CASSPGQGVYETQYF. The CDR3 DNA reads TGCGCCAGCAGCCCGGGACAGGGGGTCTATGAGACCCAGTACTTC.